The T cell receptor (beta chain) described here comes from a study of T cell repertoires in aging, cancer and after chemotherapy. This CDR3 contains 12 residues. Germline V gene data show CDR1 as LNHDA and CDR2 as SQIVND (reference sequence). V was shortened by 3 bases and J by 8 bases, with 10 bases between the two germline ends. By share, this clonotype ranks as large. The antigen is unknown. Peripheral blood genomic DNA, not sorted cells or RNA, was the template. Study results and limitations: In each cancer cohort, median generation probability increased across chemotherapy, suggesting thymic output rebounded. Loss of evenness, beyond lost richness, contributed to age-related TCR diversity decline in cancer patients.

Multiplex touch-down PCR with TRB-A/B primers amplified rearranged V-D-J TRB sequences. TCRdb reanalysed the multiplex PCR reads using MiXCR and keeps one entry per CDR3 protein. Of thousands of distinct CDR3 sequences in the sample, roughly 30% were seen once. The chain carries TRBV19 and TRBJ1-2; no clear D. The TCR sequence derives from a human donor with a solid tumor. Input material: blood. CDR3 in amino acids: CASSIDAQGYTF. DNA of the CDR3: TGTGCCAGTAGTATTGACGCGCAGGGCTACACCTTC.